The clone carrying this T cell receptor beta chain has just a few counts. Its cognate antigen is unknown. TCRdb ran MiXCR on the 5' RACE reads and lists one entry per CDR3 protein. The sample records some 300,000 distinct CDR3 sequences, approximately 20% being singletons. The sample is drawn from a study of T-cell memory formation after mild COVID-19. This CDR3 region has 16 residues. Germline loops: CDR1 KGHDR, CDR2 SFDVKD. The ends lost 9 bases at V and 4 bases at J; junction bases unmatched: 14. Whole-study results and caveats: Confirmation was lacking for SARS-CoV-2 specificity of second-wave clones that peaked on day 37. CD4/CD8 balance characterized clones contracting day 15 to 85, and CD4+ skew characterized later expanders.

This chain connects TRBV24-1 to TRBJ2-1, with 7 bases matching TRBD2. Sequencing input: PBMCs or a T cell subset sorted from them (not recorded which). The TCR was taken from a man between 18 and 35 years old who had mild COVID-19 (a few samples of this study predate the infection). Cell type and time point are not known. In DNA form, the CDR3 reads TGTGCCACCGGGGGAAGCGGGGCGTATGATTACAATGAGCAGTTCTTC. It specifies CATGGSGAYDYNEQFF.